These 10 T cell receptor beta chains originate from one sample sequenced in a study of shared clonotypes between healthy human individuals. Clones were sequenced by immunoSEQ multiplex PCR, and TCRdb holds only the in-frame ones, with some missing. This table holds about 490,000 clones, about 84% found once. The sequenced sample consisted of PBMCs. The receptors derive from a middle-aged woman in good health. Some clones in this sample may be carry-over from other donors' samples.

As regards this clone: A far larger clone is just one base off, so this is likely a read error. The gene calls are TRBV18 and TRBJ2-3; D unresolved. The CDR3 covers 15 residues. Looked up from germline, CDR1 is KGHSH and CDR2 is LQKENI. With 6 bases removed from V and 1 base from J, the gap between germline ends came to 14 bases. CDR3 nucleotide sequence: TGTGCCAGCTCGGAACAACCCCCCCGCACAGATACGCAGTATTTT. Encoded protein: CASSEQPPRTDTQYF. The variable domain in full, completed from reference TRBV18 and TRBJ2-3, reads NAGVMQNPRHLVRRRGQEARLRCSPMKGHSHVYWYRQLPEEGLKFMVYLQKENIIDESGMPKERFSAEFPKEGPSILRIQQVVRGDSAAYFCASSEQPPRTDTQYFGPGTRLTVL.

The chain is built from TRBV20-1 and TRBJ1-1, with 8 nucleotides matching TRBD1. CDR3 length: 11 residues. CDR1 and CDR2 (germline): DFQATT, SNEGSKA (reference sequence). J was trimmed by 7 bases and V by 8 bases; bases with no gene match: 6. In DNA, the CDR3 is TGCAGTACCTGGACAGGGCTTGAAGCTTTCTTT. Protein: CSTWTGLEAFF.

The V call is TRBV10-3, the J call TRBJ2-5, with D possibly being TRBD1 (6 bases). Germline-derived CDR1 and CDR2 are ENHRY and SYGVKD. V lost 0 bases, J lost 5 bases, and 7 bases lay in between. This CDR3 region has 13 residues. The CDR3 region is CAISESGAETQYF. The CDR3 DNA is TGTGCCATCAGTGAGTCGGGGGCGGAGACCCAGTACTTC.

Notes on this clone: A far larger clone differs by one base, so this is likely a read error. This chain uses TRBV6-5 with TRBJ1-1; tentatively, D is TRBD1 (5 bases). The CDR3 totals 14 residues. V was cut by 0 bases and J by 8 bases, with 13 bases left in between. Germline V gene sequence: CDR1 MNHEY, CDR2 SVGAGI. The CDR3 region has the DNA TGTGCCAGCAGTTACTCGACAGCTGGGGTCGAAGCTTTCTTT. Residues: CASSYSTAGVEAFF.

This rearrangement joins TRBV2 to TRBJ2-5; unclear D gene. This CDR3 region has 14 residues. Germline V gene sequence: CDR1 SNHLY, CDR2 FYNNEI. V was trimmed by 4 bases and J by 2 bases, leaving 11 bases between them. Here the CDR3 DNA reads TGTGCCAGCAGTGGTTGGGCAGATCAAGAGACCCAGTACTTC. Translated, it gives CASSGWADQETQYF.

The J gene is TRBJ2-3, the V gene TRBV4-1; 8 nucleotides line up with TRBD2. With V trimmed by 1 base and J by 0 bases, 6 bases remained unmatched. The CDR3 has 17 residues. Germline V gene lookup returns CDR1 MGHRA and CDR2 YSYEKL. The chain's CDR3 is CASSQGWASGSTDTQYF. In nucleotides, the CDR3 is TGCGCCAGCAGCCAAGGGTGGGCTAGCGGGAGCACAGATACGCAGTATTTT.

The chain couples TRBV7-2 to TRBJ2-1; 7 bases are shared with TRBD2. Germline lookup yields CDR1 SGHTA and CDR2 FQGNSA. CDR3 length: 15 residues. With V trimmed by 5 bases and J by 9 bases, 13 bases remained unmatched. In nucleotides, the CDR3 is TGTGCCAGCAGCCGCAGTAGCGGGTGGGCGGGTGAGCAGTTCTTC. This translates into CASSRSSGWAGEQFF.

The chain uses TRBV12-5 and TRBJ2-2; 8 positions match TRBD1. V was pared by 0 bases and J by 6 bases, with 6 bases of the junction left unmatched. This CDR3 contains 16 residues. CDR1 and CDR2 from the germline V gene are LGHNT and FRNRAP. CDR3 in amino acids: CASGLVLGQGSGELFF. The DNA for the CDR3 is TGTGCTAGTGGTTTGGTACTAGGACAGGGCTCCGGGGAGCTGTTTTTT.

This clone has more than one count but fewer than ten. The genes are TRBV4-1 and TRBJ2-7; 11 bases line up with TRBD2. After removal of 3 bases from V and 9 bases from J, the junction contained 19 bases not matched to a gene. Germline lookup yields CDR1 MGHRA and CDR2 YSYEKL. This CDR3 has 18 residues. The CDR3 here is CASSQYELAGVVGRGQYF. CDR3 DNA sequence: TGCGCCAGCAGCCAGTATGAACTAGCGGGAGTTGTTGGTCGTGGGCAGTACTTC.

The DNA of the CDR3 is TGTGCCAGCAGCTCAGATCAGACAGGGGTCTATGGCTACACCTTC. Its translation is CASSSDQTGVYGYTF. The chain combines TRBV5-6 with TRBJ1-2; 8 nucleotides line up with TRBD1. Germline assignment: CDR1 SGHDT and CDR2 YYEEEE. The CDR3 totals 15 residues. V shed 3 bases, J shed 4 bases, and the junction held 8 bases outside the gene matches.